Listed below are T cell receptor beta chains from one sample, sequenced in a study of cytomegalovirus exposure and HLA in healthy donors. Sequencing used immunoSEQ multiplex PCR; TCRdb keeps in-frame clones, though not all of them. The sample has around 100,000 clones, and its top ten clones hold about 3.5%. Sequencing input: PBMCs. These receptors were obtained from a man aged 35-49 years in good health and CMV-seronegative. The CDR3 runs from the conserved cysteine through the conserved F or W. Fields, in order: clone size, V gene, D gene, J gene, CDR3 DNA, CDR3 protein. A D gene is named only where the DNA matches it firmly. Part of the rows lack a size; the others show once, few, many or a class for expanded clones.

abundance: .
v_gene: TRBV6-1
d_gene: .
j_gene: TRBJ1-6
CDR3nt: TGTGCCAGCAGTACTCCCGGGATCGATAATTCACCCCTCCACTTT
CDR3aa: CASSTPGIDNSPLHF

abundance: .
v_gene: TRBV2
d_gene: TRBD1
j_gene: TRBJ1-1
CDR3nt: TGTGCCAGCAGGAACAGGGGGCTCGGTGGAATTGAAGCTTTCTTT
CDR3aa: CASRNRGLGGIEAFF

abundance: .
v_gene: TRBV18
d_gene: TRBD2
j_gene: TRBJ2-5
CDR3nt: TGTGCCAGCTCATTCGCGGGAGAGCAAGAGACCCAGTACTTC
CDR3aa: CASSFAGEQETQYF

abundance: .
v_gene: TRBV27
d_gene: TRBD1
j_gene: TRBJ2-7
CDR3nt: TGTGCCAGCAGTTCTGGACAGGGAATTGGGGAGCAGTACTTC
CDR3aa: CASSSGQGIGEQYF

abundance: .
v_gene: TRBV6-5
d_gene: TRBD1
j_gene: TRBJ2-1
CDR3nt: TGTGCCAGCAGTTGGGCCGGGACAGGGGTTGAGCAGTTCTTC
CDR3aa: CASSWAGTGVEQFF

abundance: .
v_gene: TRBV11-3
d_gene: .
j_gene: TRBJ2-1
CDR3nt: TGTGCCAGCAGCTACCTAAAGTCCGCCGGTGAGCAGTTCTTC
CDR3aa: CASSYLKSAGEQFF

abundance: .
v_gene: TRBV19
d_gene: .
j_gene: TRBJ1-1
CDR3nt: TGTGCCAGTACCAAAACCCGGGGGGGGCGCTTTGAAGCTTTCTTT
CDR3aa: CASTKTRGGRFEAFF

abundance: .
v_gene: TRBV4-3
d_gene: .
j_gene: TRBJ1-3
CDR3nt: TGCGCCAGCAGCCAAGATTTGGGGGCGTTCTCTGGAAACACCATATATTTT
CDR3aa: CASSQDLGAFSGNTIYF

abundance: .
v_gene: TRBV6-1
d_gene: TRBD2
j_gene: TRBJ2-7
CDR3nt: TGTGCCAGCAGTGATATAATCCGGGGAGGGTACTACGAGCAGTACTTC
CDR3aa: CASSDIIRGGYYEQYF

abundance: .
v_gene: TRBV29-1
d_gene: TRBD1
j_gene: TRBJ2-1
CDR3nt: TGCAGCGTCCGGGACAGGGTGGGTAGGAATGAGCAGTTCTTC
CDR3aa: CSVRDRVGRNEQFF

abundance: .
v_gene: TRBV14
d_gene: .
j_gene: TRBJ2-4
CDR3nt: TGTGCCAGCAGCCAGCAAGGGGCGCATGGGTCCATTCAGTACTTC
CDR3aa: CASSQQGAHGSIQYF

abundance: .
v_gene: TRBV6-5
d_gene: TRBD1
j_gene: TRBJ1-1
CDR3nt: TGTGCCAGCAGGGAATTACAGGGGAGGTCTGAAGCTTTCTTT
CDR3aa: CASRELQGRSEAFF

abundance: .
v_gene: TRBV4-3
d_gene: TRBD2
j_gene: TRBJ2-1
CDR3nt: TGCGCCAGCAGCCAAGAATCGCCTAGCGGGGGATTGAGCTCCTACAATGAGCAGTTCTTC
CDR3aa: CASSQESPSGGLSSYNEQFF

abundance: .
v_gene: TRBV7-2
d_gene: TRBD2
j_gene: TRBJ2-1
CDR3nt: TGTGCCAGCAGTTACAGCGGGAGAGGGGATACAGGTGAGCAGTTCTTC
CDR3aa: CASSYSGRGDTGEQFF

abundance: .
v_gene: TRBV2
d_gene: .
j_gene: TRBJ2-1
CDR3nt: TGTGCCAGCAGTATCGACGACGACGCGGGAACCTACAATGAGCAGTTCTTC
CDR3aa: CASSIDDDAGTYNEQFF

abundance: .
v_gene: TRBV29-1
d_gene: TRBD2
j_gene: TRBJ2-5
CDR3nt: TGCAGCGTTGTCTTCCGACTAGCGGGAGTGCCTGAGACCCAGTACTTC
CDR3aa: CSVVFRLAGVPETQYF

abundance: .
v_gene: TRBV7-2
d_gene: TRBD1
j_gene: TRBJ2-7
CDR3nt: TGTGCCAGCAGCTTAGGGAGACAGGGGGCGATCACGCAGTACTTC
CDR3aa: CASSLGRQGAITQYF

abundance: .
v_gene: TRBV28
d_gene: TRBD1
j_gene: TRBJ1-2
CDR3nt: TGTGCCAGCAGTCTGACAGGGGAGTATGGCTACACCTTC
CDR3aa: CASSLTGEYGYTF

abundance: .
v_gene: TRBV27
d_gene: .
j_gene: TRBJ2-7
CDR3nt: TGTGCCAGCAGTTTACAGACTAGGAGCTCCTACGAGCAGTACTTC
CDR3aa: CASSLQTRSSYEQYF

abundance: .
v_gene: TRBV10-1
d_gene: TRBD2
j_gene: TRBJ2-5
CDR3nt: TGCGCCAGCAGTGAGTCAGTAGCGGGAAGGGAGACCCAGTACTTC
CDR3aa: CASSESVAGRETQYF

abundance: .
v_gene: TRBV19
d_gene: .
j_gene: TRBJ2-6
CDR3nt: TGTGCCAGTAGTCCAGGCTCTACTGGGGCCAACGTCCTGACTTTC
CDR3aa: CASSPGSTGANVLTF

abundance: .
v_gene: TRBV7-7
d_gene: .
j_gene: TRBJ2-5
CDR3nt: TGTGCCAGCAGCTTAGGTGGGGCAGGGAGGCGAGAGACCCAGTACTTC
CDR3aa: CASSLGGAGRRETQYF

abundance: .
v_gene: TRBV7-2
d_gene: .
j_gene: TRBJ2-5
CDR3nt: TGTGCCAGCAGCGAAAGGACAGAGTACCAAGAGACCCAGTACTTC
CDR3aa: CASSERTEYQETQYF

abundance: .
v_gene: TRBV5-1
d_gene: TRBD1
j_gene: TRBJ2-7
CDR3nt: TGCGCCAGCAGCGTGACAGGGAATTACGAGCAGTACTTC
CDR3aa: CASSVTGNYEQYF

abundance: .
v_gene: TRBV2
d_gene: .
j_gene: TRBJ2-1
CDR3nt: TGTGCCAGCACCGACGGGGTCGCGAATGAGCAGTTCTTC
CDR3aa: CASTDGVANEQFF

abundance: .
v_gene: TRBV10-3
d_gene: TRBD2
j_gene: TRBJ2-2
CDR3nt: TGTGCCATCAGTGGCGGGCTAGCGGGGAATACCGGGGAGCTGTTTTTT
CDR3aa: CAISGGLAGNTGELFF

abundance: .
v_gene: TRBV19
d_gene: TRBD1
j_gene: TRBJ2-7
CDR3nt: TGTGCCAGTAGTAGCATGACAGGGGCCTACGAGCAGTACTTC
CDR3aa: CASSSMTGAYEQYF

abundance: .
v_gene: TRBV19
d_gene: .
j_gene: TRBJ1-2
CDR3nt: TGTGCCAGTAGTCTTACAGTCCTGGTGGGGCAGAGCAACTATGGCTACACCTTC
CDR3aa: CASSLTVLVGQSNYGYTF

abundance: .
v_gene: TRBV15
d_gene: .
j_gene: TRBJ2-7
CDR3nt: TGTGCCACCAGCAGGAGCCGGAGTCAGGGGCAGTACTTC
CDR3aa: CATSRSRSQGQYF

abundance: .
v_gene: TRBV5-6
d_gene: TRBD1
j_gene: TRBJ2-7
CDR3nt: TGTGCCAGCAGACGACAGGGTTTGCACGAGCAGTACTTC
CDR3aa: CASRRQGLHEQYF

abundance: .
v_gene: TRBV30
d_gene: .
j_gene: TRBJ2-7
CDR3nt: TGTGCCTGCCGACAGAGCTCCTACGAGCAGTACTTC
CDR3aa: CACRQSSYEQYF

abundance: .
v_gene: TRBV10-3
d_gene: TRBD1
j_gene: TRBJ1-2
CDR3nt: TGTGCCATCAGACCGACAGGGTTGGAGGGCTACACCTTC
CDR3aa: CAIRPTGLEGYTF

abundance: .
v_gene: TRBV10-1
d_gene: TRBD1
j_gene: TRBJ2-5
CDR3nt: TGCGCCAGCAGTGGGGACAGCGAAGAGACCCAGTACTTC
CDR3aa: CASSGDSEETQYF

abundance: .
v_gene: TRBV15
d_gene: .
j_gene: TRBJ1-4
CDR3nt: TGTGCCACCAGCAGAGATCCGGGAATGAATGAAAAACTGTTTTTT
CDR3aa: CATSRDPGMNEKLFF

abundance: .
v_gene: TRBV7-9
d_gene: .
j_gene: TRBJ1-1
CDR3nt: TGTGCCAGCAGCTTAGAGGCAGGTGCCACTGAAGCTTTCTTT
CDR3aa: CASSLEAGATEAFF

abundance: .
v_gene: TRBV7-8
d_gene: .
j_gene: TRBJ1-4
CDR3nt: TGTGCCAGCAGCCGGACGGGAGGACCTCGCTTTTTT
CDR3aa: CASSRTGGPRFF

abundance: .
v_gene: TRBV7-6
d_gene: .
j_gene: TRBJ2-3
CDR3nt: TGTGCCAGCAGCTTAGAAGTCGCTATCCGGAGCACAGATACGCAGTATTTT
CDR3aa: CASSLEVAIRSTDTQYF

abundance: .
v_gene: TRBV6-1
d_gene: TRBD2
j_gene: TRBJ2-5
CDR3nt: TGTGCCAGCCTTCTTGGGGCTAGCGGGAGAGAGACCCAGTACTTC
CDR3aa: CASLLGASGRETQYF

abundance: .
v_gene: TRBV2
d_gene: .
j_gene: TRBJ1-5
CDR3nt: TGTGCCAGCAGGCCGGACAGTAATCAGCCCCAGCATTTT
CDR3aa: CASRPDSNQPQHF

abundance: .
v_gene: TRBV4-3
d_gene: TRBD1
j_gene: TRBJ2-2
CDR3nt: TGCGCCAGCAGCCAATCCACAGGGGGCACCGGGGAGCTGTTTTTT
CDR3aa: CASSQSTGGTGELFF

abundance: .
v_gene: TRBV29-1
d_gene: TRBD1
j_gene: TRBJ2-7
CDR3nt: TGCAGCGTTGAAGTCCGGGATGGGACAGGGGGCGGGTGGGAGCAGTACTTC
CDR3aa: CSVEVRDGTGGGWEQYF

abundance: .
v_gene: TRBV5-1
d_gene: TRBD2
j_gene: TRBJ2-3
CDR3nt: TGCGCCAGCAGCTCCTACCTCGGGGGAGGGCAGACAGATACGCAGTATTTT
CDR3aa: CASSSYLGGGQTDTQYF

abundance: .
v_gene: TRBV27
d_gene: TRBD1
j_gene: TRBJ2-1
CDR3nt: TGTGCCAGCAGTTACCGGGACAGGATAGACAATGAGCAGTTCTTC
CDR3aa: CASSYRDRIDNEQFF

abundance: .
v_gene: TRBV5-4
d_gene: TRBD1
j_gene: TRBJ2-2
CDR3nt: TGTGCCAGCAGCTCCCGGACAGGGGCCCCGAGGGAGCTGTTTTTT
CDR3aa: CASSSRTGAPRELFF

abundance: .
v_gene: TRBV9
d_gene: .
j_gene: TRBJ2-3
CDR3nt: TGTGCCAGCAGCCCTACTAGCTCTTATTCTAGCACAGATACGCAGTATTTT
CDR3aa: CASSPTSSYSSTDTQYF

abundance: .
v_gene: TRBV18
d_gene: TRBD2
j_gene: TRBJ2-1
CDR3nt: TGTGCCAGCTCGAACCGGGAAGACTCCGGACTAGCGGCTTACAATGAGCAGTTCTTC
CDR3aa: CASSNREDSGLAAYNEQFF

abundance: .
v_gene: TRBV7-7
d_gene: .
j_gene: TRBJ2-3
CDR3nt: TGTGCCAGCAGCTCTCTCCCGGGGGCAGATACGCAGTATTTT
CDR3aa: CASSSLPGADTQYF

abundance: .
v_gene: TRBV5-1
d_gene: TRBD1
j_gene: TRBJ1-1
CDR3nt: TGCGCCAGCAGGGATTTAGGGGGCAACACTGAAGCTTTCTTT
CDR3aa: CASRDLGGNTEAFF

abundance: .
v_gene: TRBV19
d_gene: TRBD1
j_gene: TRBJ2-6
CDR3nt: TGTGCCAGTACCCCGGGACAGGGGTTGCGTGGGGCCAACGTCCTGACTTTC
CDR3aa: CASTPGQGLRGANVLTF

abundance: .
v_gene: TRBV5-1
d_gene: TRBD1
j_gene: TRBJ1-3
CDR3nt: TGCGCCAGCAGCTTGGCCCAGACAGGGGCTGGAAACACCATATATTTT
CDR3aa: CASSLAQTGAGNTIYF

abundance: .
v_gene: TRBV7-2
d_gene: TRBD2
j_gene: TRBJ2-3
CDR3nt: TGTGCCAGCAGCTTAGTTTTTAGCGGGGGGGCAGATACGCAGTATTTT
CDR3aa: CASSLVFSGGADTQYF

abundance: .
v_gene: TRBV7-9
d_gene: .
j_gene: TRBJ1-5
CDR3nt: TGTGCCAGCAGCCAAGGAGGGCAGGACAATCAGCCCCAGCATTTT
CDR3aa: CASSQGGQDNQPQHF

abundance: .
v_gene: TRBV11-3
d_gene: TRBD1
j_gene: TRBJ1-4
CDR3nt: TGTGCCAGCAGCTTACTCTGGGACAGACAGAATGAAAAACTGTTTTTT
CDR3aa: CASSLLWDRQNEKLFF

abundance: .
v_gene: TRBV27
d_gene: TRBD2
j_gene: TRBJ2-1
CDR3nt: TGTGCCAGTCTTTCCGGGACTAGCGGATACAATGAGCAGTTCTTC
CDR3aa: CASLSGTSGYNEQFF

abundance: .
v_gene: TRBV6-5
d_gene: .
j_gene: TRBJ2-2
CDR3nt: TGTGCCAGCAGTTTGGGCAGGGCGAACACCGGGGAGCTGTTTTTT
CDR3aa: CASSLGRANTGELFF

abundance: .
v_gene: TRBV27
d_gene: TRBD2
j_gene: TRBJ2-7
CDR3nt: TGTGCCAGCAGTTTATCAATAGCGGGGGGATCCTACGAGCAGTACTTC
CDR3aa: CASSLSIAGGSYEQYF

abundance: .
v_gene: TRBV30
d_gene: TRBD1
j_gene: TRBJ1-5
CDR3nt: TGTGCCTGGAGTGTACTCGGTCAGGGGGCGGGTCAGCCCCAGCATTTT
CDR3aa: CAWSVLGQGAGQPQHF

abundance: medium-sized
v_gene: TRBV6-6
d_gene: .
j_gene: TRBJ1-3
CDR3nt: TGTGCCAGCAGTTCCCTAGGACAGCACACTGGAAACACCATATATTTT
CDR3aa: CASSSLGQHTGNTIYF